This TCR beta chain was identified in a study of cytomegalovirus exposure and HLA in healthy donors. Findings of the study overall: A later analysis found common viral pathogens apparently linked to several of the most significant clusters. In a later analysis, across HLA loci, associated TCR counts were highest for DRB1, lowest for HLA-C. The likely explanation for a cluster of highly shared sequence variants was sequencing artifact.

The germline V and J ends were trimmed by 7 bases and 4 bases, with 5 bases remaining between them. The CDR3 is 11 amino acids. Germline CDR1 is MDHEN and CDR2 is SYDVKM. On this clone itself: The target antigen is unknown.

PCR used 60 Vbeta primers and 13 Jbeta primers. Study processing details: An analysis that came later counted roughly 80 million unique TCR beta chains, some 11 million shared. Profiled with immunoSEQ multiplex PCR; TCRdb holds only in-frame clones, not every one. V and J calls and clone size are those listed in that table; D and trimming were worked out from the DNA. The sample has some 100,000 clones; roughly 70% are singletons. The clonotype was recovered from a woman aged 50 to 65 in good health and CMV-seropositive. The sample consisted of PBMCs. The chain recombines TRBV28 with TRBJ1-5, with D uncertain. The CDR3: CASTSNQPQHF. Written as DNA, the CDR3 is TGTGCCAGCACTAGTAATCAGCCCCAGCATTTT.